Presented here are 10 T cell receptor beta chains from one specimen sequenced in a study of blood T cells in healthy people across ages. Combining a sample-barcoded 5' primer with a J-beta primer mix, a second PCR ran for roughly 7 to 12 cycles. TCRdb used MiXCR to reprocess the 5' RACE reads, holding one entry per CDR3 protein. The sample holds over a million distinct CDR3 sequences, 55% to 75% seen once. Material for sequencing was blood. These receptors originate from a man younger than 35 in good health.

The CDR3 nucleotides are TGCAGTGCTAGAGTATTGCTTGGGGGGGCTATGGATACGCAGTATTTT. Amino acid sequence: CSARVLLGGAMDTQYF. This chain joins TRBV20-1 and TRBJ2-3, with D possibly matching TRBD2 (7 bases). Per the germline V gene, CDR1 is DFQATT and CDR2 is SNEGSKA (reference sequence). The CDR3 runs 16 residues. Trimming pared 1 base from V and 6 bases from J, leaving 20 bases between.

The V gene is TRBV15, the J gene TRBJ2-1, with 13 bases aligning to TRBD2. CDR1 and CDR2 (germline): LNHNV, YYDKDF (reference sequence). The length of the CDR3 is 20 residues. V dropped 0 bases and J dropped 3; count of bases not matched to a gene: 11. This CDR3 reads CATSRDLPETSGRNYNEQFF. Here the CDR3 DNA reads TGTGCCACCAGCAGAGATCTTCCCGAGACTAGCGGGAGGAACTACAATGAGCAGTTCTTC.

J is TRBJ2-7 and V is TRBV20-1; TRBD2 matches at 7 bases. This CDR3 region has 15 residues. Germline CDR1 reads DFQATT; CDR2 reads SNEGSKA (reference sequence). The CDR3 spells CSPAETASGAYEQYF. DNA for the CDR3: TGCTCCCCGGCCGAGACGGCTAGCGGAGCCTACGAGCAGTACTTC.

This clonotype appeared once. The V call is TRBV27, the J call TRBJ2-3; TRBD2 matches 8 bases. With V trimmed by 6 bases and J by 11 bases, 7 bases remained unmatched. The CDR3 length is 12 residues. Germline V CDR1 and CDR2: MNHEY, SMNVEV (reference sequence). In nucleotides, the CDR3 is TGTGCCAGCAGATCCGGGGGGGCGGAGCAGTATTTT. Its translation is CASRSGGAEQYF.

V is TRBV20-1 and J is TRBJ2-7; 8 bases match TRBD1. CDR1 and CDR2 from the germline V gene are DFQATT and SNEGSKA (reference sequence). Unmatched junction bases numbered 4, after V lost 3 bases and J lost 3 bases. The CDR3 totals 13 residues. CDR3 sequence reads: CSASRRGLYEQYF. In nucleotides, the CDR3 is TGCAGTGCTAGCCGCAGGGGGCTCTACGAGCAGTACTTC.

The chain is built from TRBV20-1 and TRBJ2-3; D is perhaps TRBD2 (5 bases). With 7 bases removed from V and 3 bases from J, the gap between germline ends came to 17 bases. Per the germline V gene, CDR1 is DFQATT and CDR2 is SNEGSKA (reference sequence). The CDR3 contains 14 residues. CDR3 protein: CSVSTGSMTDTQYF. In DNA, the CDR3 is TGCAGTGTATCAACGGGGAGTATGACAGATACGCAGTATTTT.

The V gene is TRBV29-1, the J gene TRBJ2-7; TRBD1 or TRBD2 may be the D gene (5 bases each). Germline V lookup: CDR1 SQVTM, CDR2 ANQGSEA. Trimming took off 1 base at V and 5 bases at J, with 15 bases between the two ends. This CDR3 has 14 residues. In DNA, the CDR3 is TGCAGCGTTGAAGGGTCGGCAGGGAGCGACGAGCAGTACTTC. Translating gives CSVEGSAGSDEQYF.

V and J are TRBV2 and TRBJ2-7; D perhaps matches TRBD1 (5 bases). Deletions cut 8 bases from V and 3 bases from J, with 11 bases between. CDR3 length equals 12 residues. Germline values: CDR1 SNHLY, CDR2 FYNNEI. For the CDR3, the DNA is TGTGCCAGCGGCCCAGGGCTCTACGAGCAGTACTTC. Protein: CASGPGLYEQYF.

This chain links TRBV6-2 or TRBV6-3 with TRBJ2-2; D is undetermined. CDR3 length: 15 residues. Germline lookup yields CDR1 MNHEY and CDR2 SVGEGT. V dropped 2 bases and J dropped 4 bases, with 11 bases sitting between them. The CDR3 bases are TGTGCCAGCAGTTACCTCCCCAGTAGCACCGGGGAGCTGTTTTTT. It is translated as CASSYLPSSTGELFF.

The V and J genes are TRBV5-1 and TRBJ2-7, with TRBD1 as a possible D gene (6 bases). The V end was cut by 0 bases, the J end by 5 bases, with 12 bases between. This CDR3 contains 14 residues. Germline-derived CDR1 and CDR2 are SGHRS and YFSETQ. CDR3 nucleotides: TGCGCCAGCAGCTTGGGTACAGGGTCCCACGAGCAGTACTTC. Translated: CASSLGTGSHEQYF.